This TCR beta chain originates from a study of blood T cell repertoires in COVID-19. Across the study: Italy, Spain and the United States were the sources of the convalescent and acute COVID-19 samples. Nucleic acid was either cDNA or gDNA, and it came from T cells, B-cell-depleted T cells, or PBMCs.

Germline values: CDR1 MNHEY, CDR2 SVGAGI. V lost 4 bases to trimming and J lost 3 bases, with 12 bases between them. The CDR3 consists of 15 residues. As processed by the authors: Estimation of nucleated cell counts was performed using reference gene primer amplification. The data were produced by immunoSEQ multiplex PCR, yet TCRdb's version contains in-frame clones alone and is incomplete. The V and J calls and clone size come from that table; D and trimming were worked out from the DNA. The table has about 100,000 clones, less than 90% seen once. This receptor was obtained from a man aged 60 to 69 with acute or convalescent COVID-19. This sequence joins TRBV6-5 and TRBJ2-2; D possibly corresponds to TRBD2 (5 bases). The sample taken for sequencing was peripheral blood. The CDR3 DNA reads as TGTGCCAGCAGTTTATCCGGGATCGACACCGGGGAGCTGTTTTTT. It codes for CASSLSGIDTGELFF.